This TCR beta chain was recovered during a study of cytomegalovirus exposure and HLA in healthy donors. Points from the study as a whole: A previous analysis found most TCR beta V segments productive roughly 87% or roughly 30% of the time. Investigators reported approximately 150 TCR beta chains as tied to cytomegalovirus.

60 Vbeta and 13 Jbeta primers were used in PCR. Libraries were prepared by immunoSEQ multiplex PCR; TCRdb keeps only in-frame clonotypes and omits some of them. The sample carries 90,000 to 120,000 clones, about 74% recorded once. The V and J ends lost 2 bases and 9 bases respectively, with 19 bases between them. There are 15 residues in the CDR3. The V gene's germline CDR1 is SGHTA and CDR2 FQGNSA. Points on this clone: The antigen remains unidentified.

The clonotype was recovered from a young woman in good health and CMV-seropositive. The V gene is TRBV7-2, the J gene TRBJ2-5; perhaps TRBD1 as D (6 bases). The sample comprised PBMCs. The CDR3 loop is CASSLKASGAGAQYF. The CDR3 DNA follows: TGTGCCAGCAGCTTAAAAGCCTCAGGGGCCGGGGCCCAGTACTTC.